In its sample, the clone carrying this T cell receptor beta chain was seen once. V lost 0 bases and J 4 bases, leaving 15 bases between the germline ends. CDR1 LGHNA and CDR2 YSLEER come from the germline V gene. This CDR3 spans 16 amino acids. Study processing details: Estimation of nucleated cell counts was performed using reference gene primer amplification. Clones were read by immunoSEQ multiplex PCR, and TCRdb kept only the in-frame ones, dropping some. Clonal size and the V and J genes are those of that table, whereas D and trimming came from the DNA. The sample gives about 230,000 clones, roughly four fifths of which show up once; about 4.5% is in the top ten. This sample is part of a study of blood T cell repertoires in COVID-19. About the research overall: Acute and convalescent COVID-19 samples came from the United States, Italy and Spain. T cells, B-cell-depleted T cells, or PBMCs supplied cDNA or gDNA.

Sequencing used peripheral blood. This TCR was sampled from a man aged 50 or older with active or convalescent COVID-19. The chain links TRBV4-3 to TRBJ1-2; D is perhaps TRBD1 (5 bases). In nucleotides, the CDR3 is TGCGCCAGCAGCCAAGATTTAGGGACTTCTGGCTATGGCTACACCTTC. This gives the protein CASSQDLGTSGYGYTF.